A single T cell receptor beta chain is shown here with its context. The CDR3 covers 15 residues. Germline V gives CDR1 MNHEY, CDR2 SVGAGI. With 10 bases clipped from V and 6 bases from J, the junction kept 11 bases outside the gene matches. The entry originates in a study of T cell clones after liver transplantation. Study summary: Post-transplant blood was tracked for graft-donor-reactive T cell clones identified in a pre-transplant mixed lymphocyte reaction. Graft-donor-reactive sequences were compared with third-party-reactive TCRbeta sequences from pre-transplant mixed lymphocyte reactions. Draws occurred before transplant, before withdrawal, and after complete or failed withdrawal.

Only in-frame clones appear in the TCRdb table, and some are missing; sequencing was by immunoSEQ multiplex PCR. This table has about 74,000 clones, roughly 80% appearing once. The receptor's source is a human donor who received a liver transplant. The sample consisted of CD4+ T cells from blood, taken before liver transplant. The chain joins TRBV6-5 to TRBJ2-3, with 12 nucleotides matching TRBD1. The CDR3 loop reads CATLPGQGARDTQYF. The CDR3, as DNA: TGTGCCACCTTGCCGGGACAGGGGGCAAGGGATACGCAGTATTTT.